This section outlines one TCR beta chain sequence together with its context. Method: immunoSEQ multiplex PCR; TCRdb's copy keeps in-frame clones and lacks some. This repertoire shows 150,000 to 200,000 clones, under 90% found once; its top ten account for around 12%. The CDR3 runs 21 residues. These data are taken from a study of blood T cell repertoires in COVID-19. Study-level information: COVID-19 samples from acute and convalescent phases originated in the United States, Italy and Spain.

Specimen: PBMCs or T cells enriched from blood (not recorded which). The chain carries TRBV21-1 and TRBJ2-1; the table's TRBD2 call for D was not verified on the DNA. TRBV21-1 is marked as a pseudogene. The receptor comes from a man in his fifties who had recovered from COVID-19. The DNA for the CDR3 is TGTGCCAGCAGCAAAGATATGTGTCCGACTAGCGGTCCCTCTTCCTACAATGAGCAGTTCTTC. Its translation: CASSKDMCPTSGPSSYNEQFF.